The present T cell receptor beta chain was sequenced within a study of blood T cells in healthy people across ages. The sample holds a few counts of this clonotype. No antigen is known for it. With each sample, at least 5 micrograms of total RNA were extracted. CDR1 is MNHEY and CDR2 is SVGAGI in the germline V gene. This CDR3 contains 13 residues. Trimming left V 2 bases short and J 6 bases short, with 10 bases between. The use of a sample-barcoded 5' primer and a J-beta primer mix characterized a second PCR of about 6 to 12 cycles. From the 5' RACE reads, TCRdb called clonotypes with MiXCR, one entry per CDR3 protein. Of roughly 1,500,000 distinct CDR3 sequences listed, around 35% are singletons. Study-level findings and limits: It was not possible, with unsorted PBMCs, to conclusively compare naive and antigen-experienced cells.

The TCR sequence derives from a woman aged 25 to 39 in good health. Sequencing was carried out using blood. The chain links TRBV6-5 to TRBJ1-2; D is possibly TRBD1 (6 bases). This CDR3 is CASSYRGGHGYTF. In nucleotides, the CDR3 is TGTGCCAGCAGTTACCGCGGGGGCCATGGCTACACCTTC.